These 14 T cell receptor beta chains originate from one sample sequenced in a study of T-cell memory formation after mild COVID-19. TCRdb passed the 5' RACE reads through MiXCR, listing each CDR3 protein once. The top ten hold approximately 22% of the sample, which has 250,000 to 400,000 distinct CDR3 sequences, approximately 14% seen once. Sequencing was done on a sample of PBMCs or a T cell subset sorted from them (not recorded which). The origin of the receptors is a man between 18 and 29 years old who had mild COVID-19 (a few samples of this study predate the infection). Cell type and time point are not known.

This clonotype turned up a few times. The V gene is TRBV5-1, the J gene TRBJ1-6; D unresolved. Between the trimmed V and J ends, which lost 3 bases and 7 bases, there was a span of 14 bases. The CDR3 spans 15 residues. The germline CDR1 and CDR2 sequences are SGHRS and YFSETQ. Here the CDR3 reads CASSYDGRSNSPLHF. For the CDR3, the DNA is TGCGCCAGCAGCTACGACGGACGCAGCAATTCACCCCTCCACTTT. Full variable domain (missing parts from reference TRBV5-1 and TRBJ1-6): KAGVTQTPRYLIKTRGQQVTLSCSPISGHRSVSWYQQTPGQGLQFLFEYFSETQRNKGNFPGRFSGRQFSNSRSEMNVSTLELGDSALYLCASSYDGRSNSPLHFGNGTRLTVT.

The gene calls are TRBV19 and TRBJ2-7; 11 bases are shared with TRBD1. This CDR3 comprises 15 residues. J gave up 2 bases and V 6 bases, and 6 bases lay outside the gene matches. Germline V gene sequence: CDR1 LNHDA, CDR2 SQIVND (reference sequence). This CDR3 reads CASSARGQGAYEQYF. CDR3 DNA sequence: TGTGCCAGTAGCGCTCGGGGACAGGGGGCCTACGAGCAGTACTTC.

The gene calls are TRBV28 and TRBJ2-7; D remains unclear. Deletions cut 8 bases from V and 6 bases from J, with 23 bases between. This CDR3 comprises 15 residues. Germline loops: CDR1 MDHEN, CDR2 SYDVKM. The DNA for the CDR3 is TGTGCCAGCCCCCCAACGTTGCTGGCGCCTGGCGAGCAGTACGTC. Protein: CASPPTLLAPGEQYV.

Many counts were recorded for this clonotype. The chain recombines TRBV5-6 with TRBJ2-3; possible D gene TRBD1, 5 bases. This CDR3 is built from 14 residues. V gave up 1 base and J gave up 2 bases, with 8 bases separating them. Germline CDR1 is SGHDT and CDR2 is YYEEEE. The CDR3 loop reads CASSLQGPTDTQYF. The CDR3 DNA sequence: TGTGCCAGCAGCTTGCAGGGCCCCACAGATACGCAGTATTTT. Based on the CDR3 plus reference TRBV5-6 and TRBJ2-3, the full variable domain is DAGVTQSPTHLIKTRGQQVTLRCSPKSGHDTVSWYQQALGQGPQFIFQYYEEEERQRGNFPDRFSGHQFPNYSSELNVNALLLGDSALYLCASSLQGPTDTQYFGPGTRLTVL.

CDR3 sequence: CSVGSGAPDYGYTF. The CDR3 region has the DNA TGCAGCGTTGGCTCCGGGGCCCCGGACTATGGCTACACCTTC. V is TRBV29-1 and J is TRBJ1-2; D is perhaps TRBD1 (5 bases). CDR3 length equals 14 residues. Per the germline V gene, CDR1 is SQVTM and CDR2 is ANQGSEA. V was clipped by 4 bases and J by 3 bases, with 15 bases between them.

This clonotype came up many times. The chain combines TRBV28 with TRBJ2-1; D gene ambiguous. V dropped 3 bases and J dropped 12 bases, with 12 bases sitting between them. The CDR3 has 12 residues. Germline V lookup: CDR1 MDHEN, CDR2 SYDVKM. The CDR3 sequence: CASSLERLGQFF. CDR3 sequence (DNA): TGTGCCAGCAGTTTGGAGAGACTGGGGCAGTTCTTC.

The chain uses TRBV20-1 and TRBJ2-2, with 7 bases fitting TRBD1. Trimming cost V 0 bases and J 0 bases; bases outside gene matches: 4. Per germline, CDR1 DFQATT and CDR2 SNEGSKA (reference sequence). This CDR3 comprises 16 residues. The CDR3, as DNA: TGCAGTGCTAGAGATCGGGACAGACCGAACACCGGGGAGCTGTTTTTT. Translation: CSARDRDRPNTGELFF.

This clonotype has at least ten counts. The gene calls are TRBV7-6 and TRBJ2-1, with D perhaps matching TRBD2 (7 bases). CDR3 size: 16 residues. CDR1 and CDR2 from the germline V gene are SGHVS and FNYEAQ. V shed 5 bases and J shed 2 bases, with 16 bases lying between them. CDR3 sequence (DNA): TGTGCCAGCAGCCTCCAAGAGGGGGGGGCCTACAATGAGCAGTTCTTC. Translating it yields CASSLQEGGAYNEQFF. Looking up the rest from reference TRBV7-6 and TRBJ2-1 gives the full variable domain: GAGVSQSPRYKVTKRGQDVALRCDPISGHVSLYWYRQALGQGPEFLTYFNYEAQQDKSGLPNDRFSAERPEGSISTLTIQRTEQRDSAMYRCASSLQEGGAYNEQFFGPGTRLTVL.

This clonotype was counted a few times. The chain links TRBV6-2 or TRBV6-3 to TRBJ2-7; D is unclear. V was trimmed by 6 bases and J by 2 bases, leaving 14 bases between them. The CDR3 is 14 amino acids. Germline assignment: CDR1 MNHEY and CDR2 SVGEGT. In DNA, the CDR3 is TGTGCCAGCAGCCGCCGCCACGTGGCCTACGAGCAGTACGTC. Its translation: CASSRRHVAYEQYV.

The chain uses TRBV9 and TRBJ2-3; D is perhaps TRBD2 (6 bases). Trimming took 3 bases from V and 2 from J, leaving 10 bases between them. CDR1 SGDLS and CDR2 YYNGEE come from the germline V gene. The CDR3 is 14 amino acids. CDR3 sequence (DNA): TGTGCCAGCAGCGAGGCGGGGTACACAGATACGCAGTATTTT. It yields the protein CASSEAGYTDTQYF.

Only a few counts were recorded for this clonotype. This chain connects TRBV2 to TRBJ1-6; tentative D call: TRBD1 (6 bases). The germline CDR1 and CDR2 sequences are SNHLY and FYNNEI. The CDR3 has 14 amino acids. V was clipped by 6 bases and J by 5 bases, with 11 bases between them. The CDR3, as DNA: TGTGCCAGCAGGCCAGGGGCAAATAATTCACCCCTCCACTTT. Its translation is CASRPGANNSPLHF. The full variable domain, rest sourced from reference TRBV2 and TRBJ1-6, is EPEVTQTPSHQVTQMGQEVILRCVPISNHLYFYWYRQILGQKVEFLVSFYNNEISEKSEIFDDQFSVERPDGSNFTLKIRSTKLEDSAMYFCASRPGANNSPLHFGNGTRLTVT.

Here the CDR3 DNA reads TGCGCCAGCAGCTTGGAGTGGCTGAACACTGAAGCTTTCTTT. It codes for CASSLEWLNTEAFF. The rearrangement links TRBV5-1 to TRBJ1-1; D is ambiguous. This CDR3 region has 14 residues. V lost 0 bases and J 0 bases, leaving 6 bases between the germline ends. Germline CDR1 and CDR2: SGHRS and YFSETQ.

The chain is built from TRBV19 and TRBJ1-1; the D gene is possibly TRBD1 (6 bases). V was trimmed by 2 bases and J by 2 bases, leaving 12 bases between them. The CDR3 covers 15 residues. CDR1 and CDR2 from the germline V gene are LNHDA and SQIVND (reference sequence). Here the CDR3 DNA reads TGTGCCAGTAGTATACGGGGGGCCCCAAACACTGAAGCTTTCTTT. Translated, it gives CASSIRGAPNTEAFF.

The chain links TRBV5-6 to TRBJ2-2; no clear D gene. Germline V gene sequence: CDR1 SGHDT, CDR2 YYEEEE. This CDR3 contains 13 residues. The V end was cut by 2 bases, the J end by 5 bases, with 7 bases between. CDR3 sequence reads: CASSFWSTGELFF. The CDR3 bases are TGTGCCAGCAGCTTTTGGAGTACCGGGGAGCTGTTTTTT.